Listed below are T cell receptor beta chains from one sample, sequenced in a study of persistence of HIV-infected CD4 T cells. Using immunoSEQ multiplex PCR, the repertoire was profiled, and TCRdb retains in-frame clones only, with some absent. The sample has about 40,000 clones; about 83% are singletons. No cognate antigen is known for these TCRs. The material sequenced was cultured CD4+ T cells from PBMCs, taken from a patient who received antiretroviral therapy. The receptors were gathered from an adult with HIV. The donor label of this sample is uncertain. The CDR3 runs from the conserved cysteine through the conserved F or W. The D gene is left open where the match is weak. Clone size is stated in some rows and not others, as once, few, many or a class when expanded.

TRBJ1-2 - TRBV10-3 13 - CAISDYMGYGYTF TGTGCCATCAGTGACTATATGGGCTATGGCTACACCTTC
TRBJ1-1 - TRBV2 15 - CASTQDEGFGTEAFF TGTGCCAGCACTCAAGACGAGGGGTTTGGCACTGAAGCTTTCTTT
TRBJ2-3 - TRBV11-3 12 - CASSTGTDTQYF TGTGCCAGCAGCACAGGGACAGATACGCAGTATTTT
TRBJ2-3 few TRBV5-1 16 - CASSLGWGDGTDTQYF TGCGCCAGCAGCTTGGGATGGGGGGATGGTACAGATACGCAGTATTTT
TRBJ1-2 - TRBV25-1 16 - CASSEGLGRGDYGYTF TGTGCCAGCAGTGAAGGTCTAGGCAGGGGCGACTATGGCTACACCTTC
TRBJ1-6 - TRBV19 13 - CASSGRGNSPLHF TGTGCCAGTAGTGGAAGGGGGAATTCACCCCTCCACTTT
TRBJ1-6 once TRBV3-1/TRBV3-2 15 TRBD1 CASSQSTGLNSPLHF TGTGCCAGCAGCCAGTCGACAGGGTTGAATTCACCCCTCCACTTT
TRBJ1-5 medium-sized TRBV3-1/TRBV3-2 14 - CASSQDVAGGPQHF TGTGCCAGCAGCCAAGATGTTGCGGGGGGGCCCCAGCATTTT
TRBJ2-2 - TRBV2 15 TRBD2 CASSGSAGEAGELFF TGTGCCAGCAGTGGGTCTGCGGGGGAAGCCGGGGAGCTGTTTTTT
TRBJ2-2 once TRBV5-1 15 - CASSWMRANTGELFF TGCGCCAGCAGCTGGATGAGAGCGAACACCGGGGAGCTGTTTTTT
TRBJ1-2 - TRBV19 14 TRBD1 CASSMGQGIKGYTF TGTGCCAGTAGTATGGGACAGGGGATAAAGGGCTACACCTTC
TRBJ2-3 - TRBV24-1 13 - CATSDLLRDLQYF TGTGCCACCAGTGATTTGCTCCGGGATCTGCAGTATTTT
TRBJ2-1 - TRBV7-2 16 TRBD2 CASSLAGSGGAYEQFF TGTGCCAGCAGCTTAGCCGGTAGCGGGGGGGCTTATGAGCAGTTCTTC
TRBJ2-1 - TRBV4-2 16 TRBD2 CASSPRTSGEYNEQFF TGTGCCAGCAGCCCCCGGACTAGCGGGGAATACAATGAGCAGTTCTTC
TRBJ2-3 - TRBV3-1/TRBV3-2 13 TRBD1 CASTRKQGNTQYF TGTGCCAGCACACGAAAACAGGGGAATACGCAGTATTTT
TRBJ2-2 - TRBV2 13 - CASSEVRSGELFF TGTGCCAGCAGTGAAGTTCGCTCGGGGGAGCTGTTTTTT
TRBJ2-3 - TRBV19 14 - CASKAQGGTDTQYF TGTGCCAGTAAGGCACAGGGCGGAACAGATACGCAGTATTTT
TRBJ2-7 - TRBV9 14 - CASSVEDGPYEQYF TGTGCCAGCAGCGTAGAGGACGGGCCCTACGAGCAGTACTTC
TRBJ2-1 few TRBV19 15 - CASSIEPQPANEQFF TGTGCCAGTAGTATAGAGCCCCAGCCGGCCAATGAGCAGTTCTTC
TRBJ2-1 - TRBV7-3 15 - CASSLSGGLYNEQFF TGTGCCAGCAGCTTAAGTGGCGGCCTATACAATGAGCAGTTCTTC
TRBJ2-1 - TRBV9 17 TRBD2 CASSPSSGGGVYNEQFF TGTGCCAGCAGCCCATCAAGCGGGGGAGGGGTCTACAATGAGCAGTTCTTC
TRBJ1-2 - TRBV7-3 16 TRBD1 CASSPGGTGSSYGYTF TGTGCCAGCAGCCCCGGGGGGACAGGTTCAAGCTATGGCTACACCTTC
TRBJ1-2 - TRBV9 16 - CASSVSGTLSFYGYTF TGTGCCAGCAGCGTTTCCGGGACGCTCTCCTTCTATGGCTACACCTTC
TRBJ1-4 once TRBV7-2 18 - CASSLGDLGGATNEKLFF TGTGCCAGCAGCTTAGGGGATTTAGGAGGGGCAACTAATGAAAAACTGTTTTTT
TRBJ2-5 once TRBV3-1/TRBV3-2 14 - CASSQGAGKETQYF TGTGCCAGCAGCCAAGGGGCGGGAAAAGAGACCCAGTACTTC
TRBJ2-3 - TRBV6-1 16 TRBD2 CASSGRLAGGLNTQYF TGTGCCAGCAGTGGAAGACTAGCGGGGGGGCTGAATACGCAGTATTTT
TRBJ1-4 few TRBV18 15 TRBD1 CASSPPGGGEGKLFF TGTGCCAGCTCACCACCGGGAGGGGGCGAAGGAAAACTGTTTTTT
TRBJ1-2 - TRBV5-1 14 TRBD1 CASSYLPGQGAYTF TGCGCCAGCAGCTACCTCCCCGGACAGGGCGCCTACACCTTC
TRBJ2-2 once TRBV19 16 - CASSRAFQRNTGELFF TGTGCCAGTAGTCGAGCCTTCCAACGGAACACCGGGGAGCTGTTTTTT
TRBJ2-4 - TRBV15 14 - CATSRDRGKNIQYF TGTGCCACCAGCAGAGACAGGGGAAAAAACATTCAGTACTTC
TRBJ2-3 once TRBV29-1 14 - CSVTGRSSTDTQYF TGCAGCGTGACGGGACGGTCAAGCACAGATACGCAGTATTTT
TRBJ2-4 - TRBV5-1 14 - CASSLEIAKNIQYF TGCGCCAGCAGCTTAGAAATAGCCAAAAACATTCAGTACTTC
TRBJ1-2 - TRBV24-1 13 TRBD1 CATSDFPGGGYTF TGTGCCACCAGTGATTTCCCAGGGGGTGGCTACACCTTC
TRBJ1-3 - TRBV5-4 13 TRBD1 CASRATGRNTIYF TGTGCCAGCAGGGCGACAGGGCGAAACACCATATATTTT
TRBJ1-1 once TRBV7-9 14 - CASSVDGMNTEAFF TGTGCCAGCAGCGTAGACGGCATGAACACTGAAGCTTTCTTT
TRBJ1-1 - TRBV5-4 16 - CASSLGQGRINTEAFF TGTGCCAGCAGCTTAGGGCAGGGTCGAATAAACACTGAAGCTTTCTTT
TRBJ2-3 - TRBV10-1 15 - CASSGITGYTDTQYF TGCGCCAGCAGCGGGATTACGGGGTACACAGATACGCAGTATTTT
TRBJ2-3 few TRBV3-1/TRBV3-2 17 TRBD1 CASSRQGVHFSTDTQYF TGTGCCAGCAGTCGACAGGGGGTACACTTTAGCACAGATACGCAGTATTTT
TRBJ2-3 - TRBV28 13 TRBD2 CASSGGATDTQYF TGTGCCAGCAGCGGGGGGGCAACAGATACGCAGTATTTT
TRBJ2-1 - TRBV28 13 TRBD2 CASGTSVMHEQFF TGTGCCAGCGGGACTAGCGTTATGCATGAGCAGTTCTTC
TRBJ2-7 - TRBV6-5 14 TRBD1 CASSPDRGLGEQYF TGTGCCAGCAGTCCGGACAGGGGGCTGGGAGAGCAGTACTTC
TRBJ1-3 - TRBV10-3 14 - CAISPRSSGNTIYF TGTGCCATCAGCCCTCGATCCTCTGGAAACACCATATATTTT
TRBJ2-3 once TRBV7-2 15 - CASSLEWGRTDTQYF TGTGCCAGCAGCTTAGAATGGGGGCGCACAGATACGCAGTATTTT
TRBJ2-3 - TRBV24-1 15 - CATSDLRGGTDTQYF TGTGCCACCAGTGACCTCAGGGGAGGCACAGATACGCAGTATTTT